The sequence of this T cell receptor (beta chain) was determined in a study of shared clonotypes between healthy human individuals. General study points: The diversity represented, both genetic and in exposure history, was limited by few donors.

In regard to this clone: Its antigen is undetermined.

Sequencing was performed with immunoSEQ multiplex PCR; in TCRdb, only in-frame clones are kept and a portion is missing. The repertoire holds roughly 1 million clones, with around 74% as singletons. With 0 bases removed from V and 2 bases from J, the gap between germline ends came to 9 bases. The germline CDR1 and CDR2 sequences are SGHRS and YFSETQ. CDR3 length: 16 amino acids. The gene calls are TRBV5-1 and TRBJ2-6; no reliable D call. This clonotype was obtained from a man in his late teens or twenties in good health. Specimen: memory CD4+ T cells sorted from blood. Documented subset: CD45RA-negative fraction. CDR3 loop: CASSLGTVTGANVLTF. In nucleotides, the CDR3 is TGCGCCAGCAGCTTGGGGACCGTTACTGGGGCCAACGTCCTGACTTTC. Full variable domain (outside the CDR3, taken from reference TRBV5-1 and TRBJ2-6): KAGVTQTPRYLIKTRGQQVTLSCSPISGHRSVSWYQQTPGQGLQFLFEYFSETQRNKGNFPGRFSGRQFSNSRSEMNVSTLELGDSALYLCASSLGTVTGANVLTFGAGSRLTVL.